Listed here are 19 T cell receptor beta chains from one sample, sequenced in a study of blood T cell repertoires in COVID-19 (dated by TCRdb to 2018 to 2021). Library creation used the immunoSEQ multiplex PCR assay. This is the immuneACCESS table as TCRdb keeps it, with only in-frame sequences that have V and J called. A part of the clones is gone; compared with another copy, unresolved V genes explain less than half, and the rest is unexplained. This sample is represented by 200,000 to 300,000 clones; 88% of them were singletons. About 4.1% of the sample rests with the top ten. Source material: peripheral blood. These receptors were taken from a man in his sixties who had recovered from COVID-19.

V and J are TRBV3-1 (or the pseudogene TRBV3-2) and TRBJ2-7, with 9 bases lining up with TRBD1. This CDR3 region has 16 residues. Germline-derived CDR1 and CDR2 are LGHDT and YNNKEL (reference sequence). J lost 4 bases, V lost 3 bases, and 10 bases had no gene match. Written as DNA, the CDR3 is TGTGCCAGCAGCCACGATGCCGGGACAGGGTCTTACGAGCAGTACTTC. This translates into CASSHDAGTGSYEQYF.

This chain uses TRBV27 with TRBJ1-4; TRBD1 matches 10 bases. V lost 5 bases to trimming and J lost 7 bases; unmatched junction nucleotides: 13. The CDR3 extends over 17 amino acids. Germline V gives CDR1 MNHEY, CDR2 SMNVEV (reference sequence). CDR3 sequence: CASSRDRGDPVGEKLFF. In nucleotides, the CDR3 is TGTGCCAGCAGTCGGGACAGGGGTGATCCGGTAGGTGAAAAACTGTTTTTT.

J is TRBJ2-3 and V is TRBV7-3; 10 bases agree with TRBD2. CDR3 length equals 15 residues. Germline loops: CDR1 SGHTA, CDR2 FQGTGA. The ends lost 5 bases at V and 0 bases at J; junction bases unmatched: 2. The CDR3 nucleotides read TGTGCCAGCAGCAGTAGCGGGGGGAGCACAGATACGCAGTATTTT. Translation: CASSSSGGSTDTQYF.

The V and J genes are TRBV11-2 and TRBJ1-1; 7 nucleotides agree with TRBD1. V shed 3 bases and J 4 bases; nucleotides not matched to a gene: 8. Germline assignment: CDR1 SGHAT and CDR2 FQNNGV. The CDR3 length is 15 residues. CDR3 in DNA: TGTGCCAGCAGCTTCAAACAGGGGCCGACCACTGAAGCTTTCTTT. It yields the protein CASSFKQGPTTEAFF. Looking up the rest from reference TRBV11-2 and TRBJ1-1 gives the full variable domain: EAGVAQSPRYKIIEKRQSVAFWCNPISGHATLYWYQQILGQGPKLLIQFQNNGVVDDSQLPKDRFSAERLKGVDSTLKIQPAKLEDSAVYLCASSFKQGPTTEAFFGQGTRLTVV.

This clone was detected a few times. This chain's CDR3 is CASSDPSVSYNEQFF. The CDR3 bases are TGCGCCAGCAGTGACCCGTCTGTCTCCTACAATGAGCAGTTCTTC. The chain uses TRBV10-2 and TRBJ2-1; D is undetermined. The CDR3 sequence is 15 residues long. With 3 bases removed from V and 0 bases from J, the gap between germline ends came to 9 bases. Per germline, CDR1 WSHSY and CDR2 SAAADI.

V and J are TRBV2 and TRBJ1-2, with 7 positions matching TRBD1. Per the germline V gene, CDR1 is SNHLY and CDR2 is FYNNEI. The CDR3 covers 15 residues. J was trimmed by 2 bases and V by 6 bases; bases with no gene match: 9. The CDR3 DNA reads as TGTGCCAGCAGGAGGGACAGCCCACCGAACTATGGCTACACCTTC. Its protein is CASRRDSPPNYGYTF.

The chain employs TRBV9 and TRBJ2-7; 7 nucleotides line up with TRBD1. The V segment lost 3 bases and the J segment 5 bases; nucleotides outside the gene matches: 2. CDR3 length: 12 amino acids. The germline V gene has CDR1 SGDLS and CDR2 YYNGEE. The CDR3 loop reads CASSATGNEQYF. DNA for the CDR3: TGTGCCAGCAGCGCGACAGGGAACGAGCAGTACTTC.

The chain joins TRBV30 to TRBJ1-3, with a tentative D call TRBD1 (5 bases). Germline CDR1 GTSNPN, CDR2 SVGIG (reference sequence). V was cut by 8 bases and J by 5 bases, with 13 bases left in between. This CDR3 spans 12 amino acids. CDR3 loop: CAGTPGRNTIYF. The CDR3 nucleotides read TGTGCCGGGACCCCGGGGAGAAACACCATATATTTT.

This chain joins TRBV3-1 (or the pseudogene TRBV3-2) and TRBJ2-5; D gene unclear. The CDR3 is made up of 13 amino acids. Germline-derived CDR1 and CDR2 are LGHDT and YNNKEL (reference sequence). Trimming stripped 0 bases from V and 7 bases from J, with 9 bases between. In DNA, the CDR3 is TGTGCCAGCAGCCAAGATCCGCGTGGGACCCAGTACTTC. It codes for CASSQDPRGTQYF.

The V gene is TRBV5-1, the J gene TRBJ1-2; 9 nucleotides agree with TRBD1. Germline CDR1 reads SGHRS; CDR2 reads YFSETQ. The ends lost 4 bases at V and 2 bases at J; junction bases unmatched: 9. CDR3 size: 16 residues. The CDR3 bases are TGCGCCAGCAGCATGGGGCTCGGACAGGGGAACTATGGCTACACCTTC. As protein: CASSMGLGQGNYGYTF.

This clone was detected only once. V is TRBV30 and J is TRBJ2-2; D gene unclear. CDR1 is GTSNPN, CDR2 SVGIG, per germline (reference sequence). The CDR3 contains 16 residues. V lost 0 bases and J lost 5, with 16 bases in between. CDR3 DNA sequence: TGTGCCTGGAGTGTAGGTAGCATGGGTTATACCGGGGAGCTGTTTTTT. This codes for CAWSVGSMGYTGELFF.

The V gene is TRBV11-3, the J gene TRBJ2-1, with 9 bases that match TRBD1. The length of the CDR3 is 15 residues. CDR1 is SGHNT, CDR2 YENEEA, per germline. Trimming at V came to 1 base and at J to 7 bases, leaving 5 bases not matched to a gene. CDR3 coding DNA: TGTGCCAGCAGCTTAGCCTCAGGACAGGGGAATGAGCAGTTCTTC. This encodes CASSLASGQGNEQFF.

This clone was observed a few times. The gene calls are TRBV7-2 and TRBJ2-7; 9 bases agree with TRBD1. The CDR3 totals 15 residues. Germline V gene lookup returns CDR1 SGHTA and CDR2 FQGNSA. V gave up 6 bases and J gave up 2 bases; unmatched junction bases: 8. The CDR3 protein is CASRPAGTGPYEQYF. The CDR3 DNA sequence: TGTGCCAGCAGGCCAGCCGGGACAGGGCCCTACGAGCAGTACTTC.

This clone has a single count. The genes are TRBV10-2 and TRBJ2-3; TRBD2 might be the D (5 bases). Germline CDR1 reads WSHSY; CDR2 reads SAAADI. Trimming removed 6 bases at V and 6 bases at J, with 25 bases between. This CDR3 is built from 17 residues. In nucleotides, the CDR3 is TGCGCCAGCAGGGGGAGTTTTCGGGCAGGAAAAGGGGATACGCAGTATTTT. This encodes CASRGSFRAGKGDTQYF.

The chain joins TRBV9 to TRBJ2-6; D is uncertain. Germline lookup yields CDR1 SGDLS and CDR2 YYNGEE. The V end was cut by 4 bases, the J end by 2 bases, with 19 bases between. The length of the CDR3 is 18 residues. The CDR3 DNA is TGTGCCAGCAGCACCCACCTACGGGTCTCAACTGGGGCCAACGTCCTGACTTTC. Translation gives CASSTHLRVSTGANVLTF.

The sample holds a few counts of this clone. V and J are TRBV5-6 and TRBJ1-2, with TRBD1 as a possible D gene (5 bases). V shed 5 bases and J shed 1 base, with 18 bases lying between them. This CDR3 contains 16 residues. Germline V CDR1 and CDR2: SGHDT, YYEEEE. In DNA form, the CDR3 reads TGTGCCAGCAGACTTGACAGAACGATAAGTAACTATGGCTACACCTTC. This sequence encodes CASRLDRTISNYGYTF.

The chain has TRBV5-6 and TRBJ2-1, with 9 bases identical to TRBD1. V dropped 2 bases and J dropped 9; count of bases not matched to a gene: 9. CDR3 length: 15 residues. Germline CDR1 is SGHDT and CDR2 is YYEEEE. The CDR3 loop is CASSLGGTGGLEQFF. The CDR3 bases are TGTGCCAGCAGCTTAGGGGGCACAGGGGGCCTTGAGCAGTTCTTC.

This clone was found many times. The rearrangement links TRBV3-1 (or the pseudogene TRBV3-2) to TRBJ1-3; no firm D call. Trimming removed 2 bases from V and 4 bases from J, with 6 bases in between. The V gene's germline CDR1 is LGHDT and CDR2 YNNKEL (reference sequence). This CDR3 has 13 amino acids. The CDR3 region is CASSQLLGNTIYF. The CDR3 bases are TGTGCCAGCAGCCAACTCCTGGGAAACACCATATATTTT.

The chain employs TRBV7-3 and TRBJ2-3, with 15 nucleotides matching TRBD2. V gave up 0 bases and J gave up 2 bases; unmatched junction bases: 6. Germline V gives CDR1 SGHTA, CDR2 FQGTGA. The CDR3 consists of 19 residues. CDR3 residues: CASSLTPGLAGGVTDTQYF. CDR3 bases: TGTGCCAGCAGCTTAACTCCGGGACTAGCGGGGGGCGTCACAGATACGCAGTATTTT.